These 15 T cell receptor beta chains were all obtained from the same sample, sequenced in a study of blood T cell repertoires in COVID-19. TCRdb's table, derived via immunoSEQ multiplex PCR, lists solely in-frame clones and lacks some. The sample has roughly 180,000 clones, 85% to 90% seen once. The sample comprised peripheral blood. These receptor sequences come from a man between 70 and 80 years old with active or convalescent COVID-19.

V and J are TRBV12-5 and TRBJ2-7; D gene ambiguous. V lost 5 bases and J lost 4, with 9 bases in between. The germline V gene encodes CDR1 LGHNT and CDR2 FRNRAP. CDR3 length equals 12 residues. The CDR3 region is CASGLDSYEQYF. CDR3 sequence (DNA): TGTGCTAGTGGTCTAGACTCGTACGAGCAGTACTTC.

The chain carries TRBV2 and TRBJ1-1; 8 bases align to TRBD1. The ends lost 5 bases at V and 4 bases at J; junction bases unmatched: 6. The CDR3 runs 14 residues. Germline V gene data show CDR1 as SNHLY and CDR2 as FYNNEI. For the CDR3, the DNA is TGTGCCAGCAGTTTACAGGGGGTGAGCACTGAAGCTTTCTTT. It codes for CASSLQGVSTEAFF.

This clone was seen just once. The chain carries TRBV4-3 and TRBJ1-1; D is perhaps TRBD1 (6 bases). The CDR3 is 14 residues long. V lost 0 bases to trimming and J lost 11 bases, with 16 bases between them. The germline V gene encodes CDR1 LGHNA and CDR2 YSLEER. The CDR3 loop is CASSQDRGGDRAFF. The CDR3 DNA reads TGCGCCAGCAGCCAAGATAGAGGGGGTGATCGGGCTTTCTTT.

The chain combines TRBV5-1 with TRBJ2-3, with 11 nucleotides matching TRBD2. The CDR3 has 16 amino acids. The germline gives CDR1 SGHRS, CDR2 YFSETQ. The V segment lost 4 bases and the J segment 2 bases; nucleotides outside the gene matches: 6. CDR3 sequence reads: CASSATSGSFTDTQYF. The CDR3 DNA reads as TGCGCCAGCAGCGCTACTAGCGGGAGTTTCACAGATACGCAGTATTTT.

The rearrangement uses TRBV6-5 and TRBJ2-3; 9 nucleotides agree with TRBD2. This CDR3 spans 15 amino acids. V lost 6 bases, J lost 1 base, and 5 bases stayed unmatched. CDR1 is MNHEY and CDR2 is SVGAGI in the germline V gene. The CDR3 sequence: CASSGQRGGTDTQYF. In DNA, the CDR3 is TGTGCCAGCAGCGGTCAGCGGGGGGGCACAGATACGCAGTATTTT.

The CDR3 DNA reads TGTGCCAGCAGTCCTGGGGGGGGACAACTGAACACTGAAGCTTTCTTT. It specifies CASSPGGGQLNTEAFF. The V gene is TRBV6-6, the J gene TRBJ1-1, with D perhaps TRBD1 (6 bases). V gave up 5 bases and J gave up 0 bases, with 16 bases separating them. The CDR3 spans 16 residues. Germline values: CDR1 MNHNY, CDR2 SVGAGI (reference sequence).

This chain uses TRBV24-1 with TRBJ1-2; TRBD1 might be the D (5 bases). This CDR3 is 15 amino acids long. V lost 6 bases, J lost 6 bases, and 19 bases lay in between. The germline V gene has CDR1 KGHDR and CDR2 SFDVKD. The CDR3 DNA reads as TGTGCCACCAGTCAAGGCAGGGCGATGGAGAATGGCTACACCTTC. Its translation: CATSQGRAMENGYTF.

The gene calls are TRBV25-1 and TRBJ1-1, with 10 bases aligning to TRBD1. CDR3 length: 16 amino acids. Germline-derived CDR1 and CDR2 are MGHDK and SYGVNS. Trimming at V came to 2 bases and at J to 2 bases, leaving 5 bases not matched to a gene. As DNA, the CDR3 is TGTGCCAGCAGTGAAGGGACAGGGGCTGTCAACACTGAAGCTTTCTTT. This sequence encodes CASSEGTGAVNTEAFF.

The chain carries TRBV7-8 and TRBJ2-1; 7 bases map to TRBD2. From germline, CDR1 is SGHVS and CDR2 FQNEAQ. The CDR3 spans 15 residues. V trimming: 5 bases; J trimming: 4 bases; junction bases outside the gene matches: 8. The DNA for the CDR3 is TGTGCCAGCAGCCAAAGCGGGATCTCGTACAATGAGCAGTTCTTC. Protein: CASSQSGISYNEQFF.

The gene calls are TRBV3-1 (or the pseudogene TRBV3-2) and TRBJ2-7; unclear D gene. V lost 2 bases and J 7 bases, leaving 9 bases between the germline ends. Germline assignment: CDR1 LGHDT and CDR2 YNNKEL (reference sequence). The CDR3 extends over 12 amino acids. In DNA form, the CDR3 reads TGTGCCAGCAGCCAAAACCTACGAGAGCAGTACTTC. It translates to CASSQNLREQYF.

The V call is TRBV10-3, the J call TRBJ2-7; TRBD2 is a possible D gene (6 bases). The germline V and J ends were trimmed by 1 base and 2 bases, with 18 bases remaining between them. The CDR3 length is 17 residues. Germline V lookup: CDR1 ENHRY, CDR2 SYGVKD. CDR3 in amino acids: CAISEYPGGIGTYEQYF. The CDR3 DNA sequence: TGTGCCATCAGTGAGTACCCAGGCGGGATAGGGACCTACGAGCAGTACTTC.

This chain connects TRBV6-5 to TRBJ1-2, with TRBD1 identical over 7 bases. Germline V lookup: CDR1 MNHEY, CDR2 SVGAGI. V trimming: 7 bases; J trimming: 5 bases; junction bases outside the gene matches: 10. The length of the CDR3 is 14 residues. The CDR3 is CASTPTGYGYGYTF. The DNA for the CDR3 is TGTGCCAGCACACCGACAGGGTATGGATATGGCTACACCTTC.

The chain combines TRBV3-1 (or the pseudogene TRBV3-2) with TRBJ1-2; D not certain. V shed 1 base and J shed 6 bases, with 6 bases lying between them. The CDR3 consists of 12 residues. Per germline, CDR1 LGHDT and CDR2 YNNKEL (reference sequence). CDR3 sequence reads: CASSQARDGYTF. The CDR3 region has the DNA TGTGCCAGCAGCCAAGCGCGGGATGGCTACACCTTC.

This clone has a single count. In DNA, the CDR3 is TGTGCCAGCAGTTGGACAGGGGGAAGCTACAATGAGCAGTTCTTC. Translating it yields CASSWTGGSYNEQFF. V gene TRBV6-5 combines with J gene TRBJ2-1, with 10 positions matching TRBD1. Germline V gene sequence: CDR1 MNHEY, CDR2 SVGAGI. This CDR3 comprises 15 residues. V trimming: 4 bases; J trimming: 3 bases; junction bases outside the gene matches: 3.

The CDR3 here is CASSSQNSGANVLTF. The CDR3 coding sequence is TGTGCCAGCAGCTCTCAGAACTCTGGGGCCAACGTCCTGACTTTC. The V gene is TRBV9, the J gene TRBJ2-6; no clear D gene. Trimming left V 4 bases short and J 0 bases short, with 8 bases between. The CDR3 extends over 15 amino acids. Germline V lookup: CDR1 SGDLS, CDR2 YYNGEE.